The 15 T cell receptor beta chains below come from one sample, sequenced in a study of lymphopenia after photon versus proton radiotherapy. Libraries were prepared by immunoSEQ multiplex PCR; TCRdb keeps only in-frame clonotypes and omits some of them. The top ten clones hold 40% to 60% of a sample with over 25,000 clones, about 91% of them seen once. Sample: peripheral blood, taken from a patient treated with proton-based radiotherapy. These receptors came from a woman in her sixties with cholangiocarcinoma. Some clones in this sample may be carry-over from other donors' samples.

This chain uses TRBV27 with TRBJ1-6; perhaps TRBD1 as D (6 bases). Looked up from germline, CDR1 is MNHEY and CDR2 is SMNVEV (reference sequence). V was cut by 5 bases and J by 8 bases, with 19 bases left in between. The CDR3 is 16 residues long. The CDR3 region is CASSVLAQGHDSPLHF. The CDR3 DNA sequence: TGTGCCAGCAGTGTCCTGGCGCAGGGGCATGATTCACCCCTCCACTTT.

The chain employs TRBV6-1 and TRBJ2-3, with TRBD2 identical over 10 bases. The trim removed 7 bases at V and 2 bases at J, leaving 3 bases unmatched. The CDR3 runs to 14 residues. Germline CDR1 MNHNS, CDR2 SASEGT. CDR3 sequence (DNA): TGTGCCAGCACCCTAGCGGGGGACACAGATACGCAGTATTTT. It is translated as CASTLAGDTDTQYF.

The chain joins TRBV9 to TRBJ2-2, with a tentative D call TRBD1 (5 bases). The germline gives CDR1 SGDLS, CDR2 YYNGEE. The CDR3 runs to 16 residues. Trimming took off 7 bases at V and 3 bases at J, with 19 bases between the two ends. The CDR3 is CASSPRQGGDTGELFF. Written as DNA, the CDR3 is TGTGCCAGCTCCCCCCGGCAGGGCGGAGACACCGGGGAGCTGTTTTTT.

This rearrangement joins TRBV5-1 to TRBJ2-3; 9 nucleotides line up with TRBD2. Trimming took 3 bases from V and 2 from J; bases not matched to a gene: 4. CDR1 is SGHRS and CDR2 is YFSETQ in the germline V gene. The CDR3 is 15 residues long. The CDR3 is CASSSSGANTDTQYF. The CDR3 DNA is TGCGCCAGCAGCTCTAGCGGGGCAAACACAGATACGCAGTATTTT.

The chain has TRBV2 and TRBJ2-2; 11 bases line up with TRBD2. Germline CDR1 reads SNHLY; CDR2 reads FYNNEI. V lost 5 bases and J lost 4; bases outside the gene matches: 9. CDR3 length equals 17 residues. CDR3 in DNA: TGTGCCAGCAGTTCGCGAGGGACTAGCGGATCCACCGGGGAGCTGTTTTTT. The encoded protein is CASSSRGTSGSTGELFF.

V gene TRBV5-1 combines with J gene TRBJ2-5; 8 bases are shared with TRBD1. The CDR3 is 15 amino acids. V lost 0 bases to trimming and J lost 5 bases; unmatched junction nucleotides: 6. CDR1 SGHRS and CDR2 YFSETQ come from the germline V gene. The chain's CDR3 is CASSLEDRGWETQYF. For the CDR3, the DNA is TGCGCCAGCAGCTTGGAAGACAGGGGCTGGGAGACCCAGTACTTC.

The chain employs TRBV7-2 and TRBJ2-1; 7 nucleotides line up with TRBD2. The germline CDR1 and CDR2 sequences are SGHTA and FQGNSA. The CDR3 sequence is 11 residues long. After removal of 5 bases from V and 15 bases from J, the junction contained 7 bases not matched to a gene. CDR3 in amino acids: CASSPGTMWFF. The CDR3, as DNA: TGTGCCAGCAGCCCCGGGACTATGTGGTTCTTC.

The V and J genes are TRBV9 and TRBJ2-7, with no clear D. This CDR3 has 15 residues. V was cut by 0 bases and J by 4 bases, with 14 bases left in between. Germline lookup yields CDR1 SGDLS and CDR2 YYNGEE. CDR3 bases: TGTGCCAGCAGCGTAGCTGGAGAAATCTGGTACGAGCAGTACTTC. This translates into CASSVAGEIWYEQYF. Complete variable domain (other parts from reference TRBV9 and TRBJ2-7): DSGVTQTPKHLITATGQRVTLRCSPRSGDLSVYWYQQSLDQGLQFLIQYYNGEERAKGNILERFSAQQFPDLHSELNLSSLELGDSALYFCASSVAGEIWYEQYFGPGTRLTVT.

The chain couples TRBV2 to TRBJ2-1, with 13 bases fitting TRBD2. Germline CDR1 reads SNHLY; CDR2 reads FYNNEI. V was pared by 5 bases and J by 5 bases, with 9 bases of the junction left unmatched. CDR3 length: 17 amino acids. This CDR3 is CASSYYPTSGGHNEQFF. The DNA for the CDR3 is TGTGCCAGCAGTTACTACCCGACTAGCGGGGGGCACAATGAGCAGTTCTTC.

The chain's CDR3 is CASSAGLAGHEQYF. CDR3 coding DNA: TGTGCCAGCAGCGCAGGACTAGCGGGACACGAGCAGTACTTC. V gene TRBV9 combines with J gene TRBJ2-7, with 12 bases lining up with TRBD2. CDR1 SGDLS and CDR2 YYNGEE come from the germline V gene. Germline trimming cut 3 bases from V and 5 bases from J; bases unmatched to any gene: 3. This CDR3 spans 14 amino acids. Complete variable domain (other parts from reference TRBV9 and TRBJ2-7): DSGVTQTPKHLITATGQRVTLRCSPRSGDLSVYWYQQSLDQGLQFLIQYYNGEERAKGNILERFSAQQFPDLHSELNLSSLELGDSALYFCASSAGLAGHEQYFGPGTRLTVT.

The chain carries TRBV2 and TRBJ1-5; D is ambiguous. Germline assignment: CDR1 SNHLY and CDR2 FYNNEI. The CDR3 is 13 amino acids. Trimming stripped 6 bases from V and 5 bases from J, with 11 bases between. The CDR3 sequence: CASRGGIDQPQHF. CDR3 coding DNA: TGTGCCAGCAGGGGAGGGATAGATCAGCCCCAGCATTTT. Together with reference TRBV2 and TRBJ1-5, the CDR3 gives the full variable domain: EPEVTQTPSHQVTQMGQEVILRCVPISNHLYFYWYRQILGQKVEFLVSFYNNEISEKSEIFDDQFSVERPDGSNFTLKIRSTKLEDSAMYFCASRGGIDQPQHFGDGTRLSIL.

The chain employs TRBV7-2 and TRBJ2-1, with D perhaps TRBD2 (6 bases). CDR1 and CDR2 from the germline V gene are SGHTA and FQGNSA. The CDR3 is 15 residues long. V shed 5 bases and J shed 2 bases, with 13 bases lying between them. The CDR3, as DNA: TGTGCCAGCAGCCCGGGACTGGCTCCCTACAATGAGCAGTTCTTC. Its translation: CASSPGLAPYNEQFF.

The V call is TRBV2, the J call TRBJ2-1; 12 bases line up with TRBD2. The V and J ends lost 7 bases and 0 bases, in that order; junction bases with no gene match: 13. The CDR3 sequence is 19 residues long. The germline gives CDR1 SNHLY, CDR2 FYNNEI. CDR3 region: CASTLGFTSGGNSYNEQFF. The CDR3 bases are TGTGCCAGCACCCTAGGCTTTACTAGCGGGGGGAACTCCTACAATGAGCAGTTCTTC.

The CDR3 nucleotides read TGTGCCAGCAGACCGCAGACAGGGGGTCGACCCCAGCATTTT. It translates to CASRPQTGGRPQHF. The chain is built from TRBV6-1 and TRBJ1-5; 9 bases map to TRBD1. V was clipped by 6 bases and J by 10 bases; unmatched bases: 10. Germline V gene sequence: CDR1 MNHNS, CDR2 SASEGT. The CDR3 sequence is 14 residues long.

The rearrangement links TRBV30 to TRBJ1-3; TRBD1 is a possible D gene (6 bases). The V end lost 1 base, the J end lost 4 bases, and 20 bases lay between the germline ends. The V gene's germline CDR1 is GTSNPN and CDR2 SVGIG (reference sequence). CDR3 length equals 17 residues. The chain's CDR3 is CAWSGQAAGESGNTIYF. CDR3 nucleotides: TGTGCCTGGAGTGGACAGGCGGCGGGAGAATCCGGAAACACCATATATTTT.